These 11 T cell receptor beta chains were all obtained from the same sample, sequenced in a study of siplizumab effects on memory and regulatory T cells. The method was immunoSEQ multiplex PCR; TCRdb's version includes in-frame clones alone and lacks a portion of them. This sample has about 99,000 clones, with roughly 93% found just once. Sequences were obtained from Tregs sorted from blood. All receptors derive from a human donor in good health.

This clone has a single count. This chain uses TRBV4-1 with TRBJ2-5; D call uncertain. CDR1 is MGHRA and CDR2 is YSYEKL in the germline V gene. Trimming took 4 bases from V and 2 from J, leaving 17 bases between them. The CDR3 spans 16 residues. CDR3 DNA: TGCGCCAGCAGCCCGCCCATAGGGCAACAACAAGAGACCCAGTACTTC. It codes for CASSPPIGQQQETQYF.

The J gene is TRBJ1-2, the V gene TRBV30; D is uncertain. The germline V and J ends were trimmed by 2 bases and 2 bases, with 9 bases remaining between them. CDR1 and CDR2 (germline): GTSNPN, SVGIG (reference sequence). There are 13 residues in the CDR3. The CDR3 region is CAWSLGGNYGYTF. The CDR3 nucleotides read TGTGCCTGGAGTCTGGGAGGGAACTATGGCTACACCTTC.

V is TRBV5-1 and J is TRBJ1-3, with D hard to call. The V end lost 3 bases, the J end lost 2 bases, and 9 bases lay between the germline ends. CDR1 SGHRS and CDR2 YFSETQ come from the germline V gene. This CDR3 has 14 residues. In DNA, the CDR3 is TGCGCCAGCAGCTACGGGCAGGCTGGAAACACCATATATTTT. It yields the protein CASSYGQAGNTIYF.

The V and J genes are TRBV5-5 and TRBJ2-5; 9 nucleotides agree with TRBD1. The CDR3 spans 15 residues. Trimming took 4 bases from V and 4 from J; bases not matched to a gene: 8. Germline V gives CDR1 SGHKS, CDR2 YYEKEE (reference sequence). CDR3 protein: CASSLGQGGVETQYF. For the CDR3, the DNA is TGTGCCAGCAGCCTGGGACAGGGAGGGGTAGAGACCCAGTACTTC.

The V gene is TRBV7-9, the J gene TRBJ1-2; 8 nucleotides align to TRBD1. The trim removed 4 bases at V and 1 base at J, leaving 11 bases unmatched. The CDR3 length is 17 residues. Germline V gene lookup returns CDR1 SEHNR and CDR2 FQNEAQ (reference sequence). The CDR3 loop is CASSSDAGGGGNYGYTF. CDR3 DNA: TGTGCCAGCAGCTCCGACGCAGGGGGCGGGGGTAACTATGGCTACACCTTC.

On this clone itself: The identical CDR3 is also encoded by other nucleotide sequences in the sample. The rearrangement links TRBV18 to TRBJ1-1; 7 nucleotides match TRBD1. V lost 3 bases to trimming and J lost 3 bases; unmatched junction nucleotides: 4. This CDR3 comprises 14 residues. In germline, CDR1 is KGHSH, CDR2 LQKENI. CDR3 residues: CASSPQGGDTEAFF. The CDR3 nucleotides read TGTGCCAGCTCACCTCAGGGGGGGGACACTGAAGCTTTCTTT.

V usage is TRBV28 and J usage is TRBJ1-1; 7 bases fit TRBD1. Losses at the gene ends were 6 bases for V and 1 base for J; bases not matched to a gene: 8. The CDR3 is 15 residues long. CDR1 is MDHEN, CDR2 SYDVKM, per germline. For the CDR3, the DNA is TGTGCCAGCAGCTCAGGGGGGAGGGGGAACACTGAAGCTTTCTTT. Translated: CASSSGGRGNTEAFF.

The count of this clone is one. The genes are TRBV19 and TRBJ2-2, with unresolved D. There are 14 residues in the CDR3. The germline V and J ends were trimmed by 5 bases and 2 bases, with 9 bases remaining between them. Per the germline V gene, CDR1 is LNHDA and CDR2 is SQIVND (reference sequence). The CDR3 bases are TGTGCCAGTAGTGCGAGACACAACACCGGGGAGCTGTTTTTT. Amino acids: CASSARHNTGELFF.

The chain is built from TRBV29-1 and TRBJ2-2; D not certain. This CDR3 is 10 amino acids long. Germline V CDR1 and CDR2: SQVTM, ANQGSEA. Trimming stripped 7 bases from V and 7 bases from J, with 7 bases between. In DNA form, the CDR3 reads TGCAGCGCTCTGGGCGGGGAGCTGTTTTTT. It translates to CSALGGELFF.

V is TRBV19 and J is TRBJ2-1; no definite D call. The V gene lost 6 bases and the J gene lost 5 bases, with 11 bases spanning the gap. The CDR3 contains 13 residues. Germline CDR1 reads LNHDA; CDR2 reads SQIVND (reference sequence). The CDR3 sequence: CASSHSLNNEQFF. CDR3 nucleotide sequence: TGTGCCAGTAGCCACTCACTGAACAATGAGCAGTTCTTC.

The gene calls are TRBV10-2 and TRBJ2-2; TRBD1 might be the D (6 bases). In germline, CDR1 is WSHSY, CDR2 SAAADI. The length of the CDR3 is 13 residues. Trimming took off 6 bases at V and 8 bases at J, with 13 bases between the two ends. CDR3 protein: CASRIQGRGELFF. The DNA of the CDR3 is TGCGCCAGCAGAATTCAGGGGAGAGGGGAGCTGTTTTTT.